Sequencing of this T cell receptor beta chain was carried out in a study of technical replicates of blood from a few donors. Trimming took 4 bases from V and 0 from J; bases not matched to a gene: 2. The CDR3 length is 15 residues. Germline V lookup: CDR1 SGHAT, CDR2 FQNNGV. Only in-frame clones appear in the TCRdb table, and some are missing; sequencing was by immunoSEQ multiplex PCR. The table includes about 83,000 clones, approximately 94% detected once. The material sequenced was T cells isolated from PBMCs. The V and J genes are TRBV11-2 and TRBJ2-2; 7 bases line up with TRBD1. The sequence came from a human donor in good health. The CDR3 DNA follows: TGTGCCAGCAGCTCAGGGACAGCGAACACCGGGGAGCTGTTTTTT. Protein product: CASSSGTANTGELFF.